This T cell receptor beta chain was recorded in a study of shared clonotypes between healthy human individuals. Here immunoSEQ multiplex PCR was the method, and the copy in TCRdb shows in-frame clones only, minus some. The top ten hold over 1.3% of the sample, which has 950,000 to 1,100,000 clones, more than 65% seen once. This clonotype was obtained from a man younger than 30 in good health. Sequences were obtained from memory CD4+ T cells sorted from blood. Subset meaning: CD45RA-negative fraction.

The CDR3 protein is CASSASFYGYTF. The CDR3, as DNA: TGTGCCAGCAGTGCATCCTTCTATGGCTACACCTTC. The chain links TRBV28 to TRBJ1-2; D not certain. Trimming cost V 5 bases and J 4 bases, with 8 bases left between them. The CDR3 is made up of 12 amino acids. Germline assignment: CDR1 MDHEN and CDR2 SYDVKM.